These 14 T cell receptor beta chains came from one sample sequenced in a study of CD8 T cells in ankylosing spondylitis. Study outcomes and limitations: Ankylosing spondylitis blood seemed to carry a telltale TCR beta motif made of eight or nine highly homologous variants.

These receptors have no identified antigens. A single record per CDR3 protein comes from TCRdb applying MiXCR to the 5' RACE reads. Among roughly 400,000 distinct CDR3 sequences listed, about 20% were seen once. Source material: blood, either unsorted or a sorted T cell fraction (not recorded which). These receptors all come from a male donor with ankylosing spondylitis.

The rearrangement links TRBV7-9 to TRBJ2-2, with D unclear. V shed 3 bases and J shed 2 bases, with 10 bases lying between them. CDR1 SEHNR and CDR2 FQNEAQ come from the germline V gene (reference sequence). The CDR3 loop spans 15 amino acids. The CDR3 reads CASSFDTFNTGELFF. CDR3 nucleotide sequence: TGTGCCAGCAGCTTTGACACCTTCAACACCGGGGAGCTGTTTTTT. Drawing the rest from reference TRBV7-9 and TRBJ2-2, the complete variable domain is DTGVSQNPRHKITKRGQNVTFRCDPISEHNRLYWYRQTLGQGPEFLTYFQNEAQLEKSRLLSDRFSAERPKGSFSTLEIQRTEQGDSAMYLCASSFDTFNTGELFFGEGSRLTVL.

This clonotype has only a few counts. This rearrangement joins TRBV6-2 or TRBV6-3 to TRBJ2-2; D may be TRBD2 (5 bases). Germline V gene sequence: CDR1 MNHEY, CDR2 SVGEGT. The CDR3 covers 16 residues. With 2 bases removed from V and 6 bases from J, the gap between germline ends came to 16 bases. The CDR3 sequence is CASSYVQAQLAGELFF. CDR3 nucleotides: TGTGCCAGCAGTTACGTCCAGGCCCAACTAGCCGGGGAGCTGTTTTTT.

This rearrangement joins TRBV18 to TRBJ2-3; D call uncertain. V shed 3 bases and J shed 0 bases, with 10 bases lying between them. Germline values: CDR1 KGHSH, CDR2 LQKENI. The CDR3 consists of 15 residues. CDR3 sequence reads: CASSPYVASTDTQYF. In DNA, the CDR3 is TGTGCCAGCTCACCGTACGTTGCGAGCACAGATACGCAGTATTTT.

This clonotype was seen more than once but under ten times. The chain couples TRBV27 to TRBJ1-1; possible D gene TRBD1, 5 bases. This CDR3 is 12 amino acids long. V was cut by 3 bases and J by 11 bases, with 13 bases left in between. Per the germline V gene, CDR1 is MNHEY and CDR2 is SMNVEV (reference sequence). The CDR3 loop reads CASSFSWRDAFF. CDR3 sequence (DNA): TGTGCCAGCAGTTTCTCGTGGAGGGACGCTTTCTTT.

This clonotype was detected only a few times. The rearrangement joins TRBV10-3 to TRBJ1-1; 9 bases are shared with TRBD1. Trimming removed 7 bases from V and 1 base from J; junction bases left unmatched: 7. The CDR3 consists of 15 residues. Germline V lookup: CDR1 ENHRY, CDR2 SYGVKD. The chain's CDR3 is CAIMGTGQSNTEAFF. The CDR3 DNA is TGTGCCATCATGGGGACAGGGCAATCGAACACTGAAGCTTTCTTT.

The rearrangement uses TRBV7-3 and TRBJ2-1; D call uncertain. Per the germline V gene, CDR1 is SGHTA and CDR2 is FQGTGA. The V end was cut by 4 bases, the J end by 3 bases, with 7 bases between. There are 13 residues in the CDR3. The CDR3 nucleotides read TGTGCCAGCAGCTCCTGGCGCTACAATGAGCAGTTCTTC. It yields the protein CASSSWRYNEQFF.

The chain recombines TRBV12-3 or TRBV12-4 with TRBJ2-2; D perhaps matches TRBD1 (6 bases). This CDR3 region has 15 residues. V was shortened by 7 bases and J by 6 bases, with 18 bases between the two germline ends. The CDR3: CASTSGAETAGELFF. DNA for the CDR3: TGTGCCAGCACCTCAGGGGCAGAAACCGCCGGGGAGCTGTTTTTT.

Details on this clonotype: Mismatch with germline at one junction end may stem from a read error. The chain uses TRBV7-2 and TRBJ2-1, with D maybe TRBD2 (6 bases). CDR3 length equals 15 residues. The germline V gene encodes CDR1 SGHTA and CDR2 FQGNSA. CDR3 sequence: CASRLAVGGVNEQFF. DNA for the CDR3: TGTGCCAGCAGATTAGCGGTGGGGGGTGTGAATGAGCAGTTCTTC.

This clonotype was counted between two and nine times. The chain combines TRBV5-1 with TRBJ1-1; 10 bases match TRBD1. There are 17 residues in the CDR3. The V and J ends lost 3 bases and 5 bases, in that order; junction bases with no gene match: 13. The germline gives CDR1 SGHRS, CDR2 YFSETQ. The CDR3 protein is CASSYDRGQKVGTEAFF. The DNA for the CDR3 is TGCGCCAGCAGCTATGACAGGGGGCAGAAGGTGGGAACTGAAGCTTTCTTT. Filled out from reference TRBV5-1 and TRBJ1-1, the complete variable domain reads KAGVTQTPRYLIKTRGQQVTLSCSPISGHRSVSWYQQTPGQGLQFLFEYFSETQRNKGNFPGRFSGRQFSNSRSEMNVSTLELGDSALYLCASSYDRGQKVGTEAFFGQGTRLTVV.

This chain joins TRBV4-2 and TRBJ2-3; 9 bases line up with TRBD2. Germline V gives CDR1 LGHNA, CDR2 YNFKEQ. CDR3 length: 16 amino acids. Losses at the gene ends were 1 base for V and 4 bases for J; bases not matched to a gene: 6. The CDR3 DNA reads TGTGCCAGCAGCCAAGGTGGCGGGAGGGCCGCAGATACGCAGTATTTT. This codes for CASSQGGGRAADTQYF.

There are a few counts of this clonotype. The chain combines TRBV2 with TRBJ2-1, with a possible D match to TRBD1 (5 bases). V shed 8 bases and J shed 0 bases, with 14 bases lying between them. CDR1 and CDR2 from the germline V gene are SNHLY and FYNNEI. The CDR3 loop spans 15 amino acids. The CDR3 DNA reads as TGTGCCAGCGGCCAGGGTGCTAGCTCCTACAATGAGCAGTTCTTC. It specifies CASGQGASSYNEQFF.

This clonotype has only a few counts. The chain couples TRBV5-1 to TRBJ1-2; D remains ambiguous. CDR1 and CDR2 from the germline V gene are SGHRS and YFSETQ. V lost 4 bases, J lost 2 bases, and 12 bases lay in between. This CDR3 has 14 residues. CDR3 residues: CASSPRGGNYGYTF. The CDR3 nucleotides read TGCGCCAGCAGCCCCCGGGGAGGAAACTATGGCTACACCTTC. Full variable domain (outside the CDR3, taken from reference TRBV5-1 and TRBJ1-2): KAGVTQTPRYLIKTRGQQVTLSCSPISGHRSVSWYQQTPGQGLQFLFEYFSETQRNKGNFPGRFSGRQFSNSRSEMNVSTLELGDSALYLCASSPRGGNYGYTFGSGTRLTVV.

This clonotype was detected a few times. V usage is TRBV6-4 and J usage is TRBJ2-7; 10 bases agree with TRBD2. The CDR3 runs to 15 residues. V gave up 4 bases and J gave up 1 base; unmatched junction bases: 4. Germline V lookup: CDR1 MRHNA, CDR2 SNTAGT. CDR3 coding DNA: TGTGCCAGCAGTGTCCTAGCGGGAGCTTCCTACGAGCAGTACTTC. It translates to CASSVLAGASYEQYF.

This clonotype was counted at least ten times. The chain is built from TRBV5-6 and TRBJ2-2; 12 positions agree with TRBD2. CDR1 is SGHDT, CDR2 YYEEEE, per germline. V was pared by 5 bases and J by 5 bases, with 7 bases of the junction left unmatched. CDR3 size: 16 residues. CDR3 residues: CASSSLAGGNTGELFF. The CDR3 DNA sequence: TGTGCCAGCAGTTCACTAGCGGGAGGTAATACCGGGGAGCTGTTTTTT.